This entry concerns a single TCR beta chain. The antigen is not known. This sample stems from a study of cytomegalovirus exposure and HLA in healthy donors. Study-level results: A later analysis reportedly found fewer N-insertions in an Asian-associated ancestry cluster than the roughly 680-donor mean.

The PCR had 60 Vbeta and 13 Jbeta primers. Sequencing was performed with immunoSEQ multiplex PCR; in TCRdb, only in-frame clones are kept and a portion is missing. The repertoire holds about 170,000 clones, with about 79% as singletons. CDR3 length: 15 amino acids. Trimming left V 2 bases short and J 2 bases short, with 11 bases between. Germline V gene lookup returns CDR1 SGHRS and CDR2 YFSETQ. This receptor was identified in a woman between 50 and 59 years old in good health and CMV-seronegative. The J gene is TRBJ2-1, the V gene TRBV5-1; D may be TRBD1 (6 bases). The sample comprised PBMCs. CDR3 sequence reads: CASSFRDTTYNEQFF. In DNA form, the CDR3 reads TGCGCCAGCAGCTTCCGGGACACTACCTACAATGAGCAGTTCTTC.